In this sample, the clone carrying this T cell receptor (beta chain) turned up a few times. Germline CDR1 MNHEY, CDR2 SVGAGI. The CDR3 totals 14 residues. V shed 5 bases, J shed 9 bases, and the junction held 6 bases outside the gene matches. Assay: immunoSEQ multiplex PCR; the TCRdb copy retains only in-frame clones and omits some. The sample lists about 140,000 clones; 84% were seen once. The data originate from a study of blood T cell repertoires in COVID-19. As for the study in general: T cells, B-cell-depleted T cells, or PBMCs provided the cDNA or gDNA that served as material.

The rearrangement joins TRBV6-5 to TRBJ1-6; 8 nucleotides line up with TRBD1. The sample comprised peripheral blood. The source is a human donor in a cohort sampled during active COVID-19. CDR3 region: CASSLGQVGSPLHF. The CDR3 DNA follows: TGTGCCAGCAGTCTGGGACAGGTCGGTTCACCCCTCCACTTT.